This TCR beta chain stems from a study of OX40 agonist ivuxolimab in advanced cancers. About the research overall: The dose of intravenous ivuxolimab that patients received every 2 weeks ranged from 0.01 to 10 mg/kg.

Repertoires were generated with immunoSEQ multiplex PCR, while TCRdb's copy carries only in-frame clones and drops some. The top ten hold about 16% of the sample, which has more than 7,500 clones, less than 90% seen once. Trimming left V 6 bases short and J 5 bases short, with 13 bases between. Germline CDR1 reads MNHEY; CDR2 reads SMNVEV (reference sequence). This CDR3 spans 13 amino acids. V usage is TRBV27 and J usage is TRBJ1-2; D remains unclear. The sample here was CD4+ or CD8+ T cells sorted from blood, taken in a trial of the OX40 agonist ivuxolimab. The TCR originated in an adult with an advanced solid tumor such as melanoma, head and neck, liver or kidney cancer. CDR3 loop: CASRTVLDYGYTF. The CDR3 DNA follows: TGTGCCAGCAGGACTGTTCTAGATTATGGCTACACCTTC.